This T cell receptor delta chain came from a study of gamma-delta T cells after stem cell transplantation. This clone is categorized as medium-sized. TCRdb re-called the RT-PCR reads using CATT. The sample shows some 3,100 delta-chain clones, less than 9.5% of them seen only once. The material sequenced was gamma-delta T cells. This clonotype was sampled from a human donor. It is not recorded whose cells these are; they may come from a transplant donor.

In DNA form, the CDR3 reads TGTGCAGCACACGATCCCTTCGGCCTTCCACAAGCGCCTAGGGGTGGGGGATACCCTTACACCGATAAACTCATCTTT. It specifies CAAHDPFGLPQAPRGGGYPYTDKLIF. The rearrangement joins TRAV29/DV5 to TRDJ1; 10 bases map to TRDD3. CDR3 size: 26 residues. Looked up from germline, CDR1 is NSMFDY and CDR2 is ISSIKDK. Trimming removed 4 bases from V and 0 bases from J; junction bases left unmatched: 39.